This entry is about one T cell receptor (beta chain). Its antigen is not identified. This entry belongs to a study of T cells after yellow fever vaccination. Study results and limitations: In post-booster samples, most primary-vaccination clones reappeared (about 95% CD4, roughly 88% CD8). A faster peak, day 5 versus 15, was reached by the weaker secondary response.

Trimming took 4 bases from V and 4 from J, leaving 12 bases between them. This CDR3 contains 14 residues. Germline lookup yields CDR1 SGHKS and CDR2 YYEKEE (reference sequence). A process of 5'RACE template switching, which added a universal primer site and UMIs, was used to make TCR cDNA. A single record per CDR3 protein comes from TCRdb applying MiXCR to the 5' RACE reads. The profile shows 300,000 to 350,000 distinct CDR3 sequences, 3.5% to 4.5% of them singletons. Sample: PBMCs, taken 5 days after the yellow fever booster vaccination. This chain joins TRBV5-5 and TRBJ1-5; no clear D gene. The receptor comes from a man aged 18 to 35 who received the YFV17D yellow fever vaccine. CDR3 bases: TGTGCCAGCAGCGATCGGACGTATAATCAGCCCCAGCATTTT. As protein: CASSDRTYNQPQHF.